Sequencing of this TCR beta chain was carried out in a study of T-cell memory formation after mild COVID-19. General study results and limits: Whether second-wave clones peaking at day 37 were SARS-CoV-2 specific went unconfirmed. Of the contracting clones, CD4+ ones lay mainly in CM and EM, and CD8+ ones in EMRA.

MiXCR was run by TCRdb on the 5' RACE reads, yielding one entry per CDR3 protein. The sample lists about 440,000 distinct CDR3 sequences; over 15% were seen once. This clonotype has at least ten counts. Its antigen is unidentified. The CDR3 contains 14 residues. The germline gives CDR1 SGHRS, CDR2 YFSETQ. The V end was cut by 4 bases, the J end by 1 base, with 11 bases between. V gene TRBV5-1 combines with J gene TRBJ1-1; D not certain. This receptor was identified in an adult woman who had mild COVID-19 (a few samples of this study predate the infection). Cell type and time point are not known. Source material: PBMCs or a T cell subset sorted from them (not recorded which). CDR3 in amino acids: CASSLEVGNTEAFF. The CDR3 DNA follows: TGCGCCAGCAGCCTTGAAGTGGGGAACACTGAAGCTTTCTTT.